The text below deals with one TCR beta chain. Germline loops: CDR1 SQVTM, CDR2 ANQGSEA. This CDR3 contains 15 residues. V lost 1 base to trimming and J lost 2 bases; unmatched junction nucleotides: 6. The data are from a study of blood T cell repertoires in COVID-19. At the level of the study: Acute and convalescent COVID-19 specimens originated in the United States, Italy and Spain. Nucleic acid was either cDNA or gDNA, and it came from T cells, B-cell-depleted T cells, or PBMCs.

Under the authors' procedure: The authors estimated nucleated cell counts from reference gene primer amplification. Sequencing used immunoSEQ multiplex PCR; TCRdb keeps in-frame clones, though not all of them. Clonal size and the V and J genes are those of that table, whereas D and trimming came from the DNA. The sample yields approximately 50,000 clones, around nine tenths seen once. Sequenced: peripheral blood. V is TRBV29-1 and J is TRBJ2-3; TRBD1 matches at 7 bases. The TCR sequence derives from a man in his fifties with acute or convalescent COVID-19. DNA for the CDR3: TGCAGCGTTGAAGTAGACAGGGCCTACACAGATACGCAGTATTTT. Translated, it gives CSVEVDRAYTDTQYF.